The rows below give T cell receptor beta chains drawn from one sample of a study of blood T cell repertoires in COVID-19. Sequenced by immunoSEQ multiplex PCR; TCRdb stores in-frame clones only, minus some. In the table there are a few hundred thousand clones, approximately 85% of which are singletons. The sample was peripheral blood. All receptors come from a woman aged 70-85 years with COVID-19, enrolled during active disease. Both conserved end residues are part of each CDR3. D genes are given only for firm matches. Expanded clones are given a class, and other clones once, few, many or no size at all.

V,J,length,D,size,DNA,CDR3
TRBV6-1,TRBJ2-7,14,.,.,TGTGCCAGCAGTGAAGGTGGACAGAGCGACGAGCAGTACTTC,CASSEGGQSDEQYF
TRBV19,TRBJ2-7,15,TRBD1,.,TGTGCCAGTAGTATCCCCGGGACAGGGAACTACGAGCAGTACTTC,CASSIPGTGNYEQYF
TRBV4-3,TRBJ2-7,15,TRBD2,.,TGCGCCAGCAGCCAAGACCCGACTAGCGGCTACGAGCAGTACTTC,CASSQDPTSGYEQYF
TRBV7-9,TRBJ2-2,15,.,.,TGTGCCAGCAGCTTTTGGGGGGGCAACACCGGGGAGCTGTTTTTT,CASSFWGGNTGELFF
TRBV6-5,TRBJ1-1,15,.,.,TGTGCCAGCAGTTCCCCGAGGGCCGGGAACACTGAAGCTTTCTTT,CASSSPRAGNTEAFF
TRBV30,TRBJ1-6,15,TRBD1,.,TGTGCCTGGAGTGTACCGAGACAGGGGAAATCACCCCTCCACTTT,CAWSVPRQGKSPLHF
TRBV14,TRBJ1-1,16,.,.,TGTGCCAGCAGCCAAGTTGGGCCAGGGCTGGGGACTGAAGCTTTCTTT,CASSQVGPGLGTEAFF
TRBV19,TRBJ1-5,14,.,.,TGTGCCAGTAGTATACAGGGAGGAGGGCAGCCCCAGCATTTT,CASSIQGGGQPQHF
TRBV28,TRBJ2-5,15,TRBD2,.,TGTGCCAGCAGTTTTTACGGCGGGGGAAGCGAGACCCAGTACTTC,CASSFYGGGSETQYF
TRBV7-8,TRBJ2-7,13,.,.,TGTGCCAGCAGCCCACGGACATACTACGAGCAGTACTTC,CASSPRTYYEQYF
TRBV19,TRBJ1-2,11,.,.,TGTGCCAGTAGTATAGGGGCGGGCTACACCTTC,CASSIGAGYTF
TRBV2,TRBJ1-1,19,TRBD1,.,TGTGCCAGCAGTGGCGGGCCTTCCTTACCAGGGGGGTGGGACACTGAAGCTTTCTTT,CASSGGPSLPGGWDTEAFF
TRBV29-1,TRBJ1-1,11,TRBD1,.,TGCAGCGTGGGGGATGACAGGGTAACTTTCTTT,CSVGDDRVTFF
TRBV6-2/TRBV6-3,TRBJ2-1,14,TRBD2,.,TGTGCCAGCAGCGCCAGCGGGAGGAATAGTGAGCAGTTCTTC,CASSASGRNSEQFF
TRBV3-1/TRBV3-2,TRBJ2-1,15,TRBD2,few,TGTGCCAGCAGCCACACCGGGACTATGAACAATGAGCAGTTCTTC,CASSHTGTMNNEQFF
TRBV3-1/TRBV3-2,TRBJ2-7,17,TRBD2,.,TGTGCCAGCAGCCAGCCAGGACTAGCGGGAGTCTCCTACGAGCAGTACTTC,CASSQPGLAGVSYEQYF
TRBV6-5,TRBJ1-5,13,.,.,TGTGCCAGCAGTTCGAGGCCAAATCAGCCCCAGCATTTT,CASSSRPNQPQHF
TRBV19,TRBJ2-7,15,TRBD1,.,TGTGCCAGTAGTACCTCCGGGACAGCCGCCTACGAGCAGTACTTC,CASSTSGTAAYEQYF
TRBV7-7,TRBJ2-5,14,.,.,TGTGCTAGCAGCCCTGGACAGCCTGGGGAGCCCCAGTACTTC,CASSPGQPGEPQYF
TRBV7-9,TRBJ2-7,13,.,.,TGTGCCAGCAGACAGGTGGGGTCCTACGAGCAGTACTTC,CASRQVGSYEQYF